What follows are 11 T cell receptor beta chains derived from one specimen sequenced in a study of T cells after yellow fever vaccination. Using its own MiXCR run on the 5' RACE reads, TCRdb lists one record per CDR3 protein. The table lists some 120,000 distinct CDR3 sequences, 7.5% to 10% of them singletons. The sequences come from CD8+ T cells sorted from PBMCs, collected on the day of the yellow fever booster vaccination. These receptors were collected from a man aged 18 to 30 who received the YFV17D yellow fever vaccine.

This clonotype was counted between two and nine times. The rearrangement uses TRBV20-1 and TRBJ2-5, with 8 bases lining up with TRBD1. Losses at the gene ends were 0 bases for V and 7 bases for J; bases not matched to a gene: 7. The CDR3 has 14 amino acids. From germline, CDR1 is DFQATT and CDR2 SNEGSKA (reference sequence). The CDR3 bases are TGCAGTGCTAGAGATATCGACAGGGGTTTGACCCAGTACTTC. It translates to CSARDIDRGLTQYF.

V gene TRBV5-1 combines with J gene TRBJ2-3, with TRBD1 matching over 7 bases. From germline, CDR1 is SGHRS and CDR2 YFSETQ. After removal of 4 bases from V and 0 bases from J, the junction contained 5 bases not matched to a gene. The CDR3 length is 15 residues. For the CDR3, the DNA is TGCGCCAGCAGCCGGACAGGCTCTAGCACAGATACGCAGTATTTT. Its protein is CASSRTGSSTDTQYF.

The table lists this clonotype with a few counts. The chain uses TRBV7-2 and TRBJ2-2, with D maybe TRBD1 (7 bases). Germline V CDR1 and CDR2: SGHTA, FQGNSA. With 5 bases removed from V and 6 bases from J, the gap between germline ends came to 19 bases. The CDR3 contains 16 residues. CDR3 amino acids: CASSPPAGRGAGELFF. The CDR3, as DNA: TGTGCCAGCAGCCCCCCGGCCGGCAGGGGGGCCGGGGAGCTGTTTTTT.

There are many counts of this clonotype. The CDR3 DNA sequence: TGTGCCAGCAGCTACGGACAGAGTTACGAGCAGTACGTC. Translation: CASSYGQSYEQYV. This sequence joins TRBV7-2 and TRBJ2-7; D is possibly TRBD1 (6 bases). V lost 4 bases and J lost 4, with 11 bases in between. The CDR3 loop spans 13 amino acids. Germline V CDR1 and CDR2: SGHTA, FQGNSA.

J is TRBJ2-3 and V is TRBV19; 8 bases agree with TRBD2. V dropped 6 bases and J dropped 4; count of bases not matched to a gene: 12. Germline V lookup: CDR1 LNHDA, CDR2 SQIVND (reference sequence). The CDR3 is 16 amino acids. DNA of the CDR3: TGTGCCAGTAGCTCGGAACGGGGGGGGGCCTCAGATACGCAGTATTTT. Its protein is CASSSERGGASDTQYF.

Only a few counts were recorded for this clonotype. This chain links TRBV7-8 with TRBJ2-2, with TRBD2 identical over 7 bases. Germline values: CDR1 SGHVS, CDR2 FQNEAQ. The CDR3 covers 14 residues. The ends lost 3 bases at V and 3 bases at J; junction bases unmatched: 1. CDR3 loop: CASSLGGDTGELFF. CDR3 sequence (DNA): TGTGCCAGCAGCTTGGGAGGGGACACCGGGGAGCTGTTTTTT.

There are a few counts of this clonotype. The chain uses TRBV7-9 and TRBJ1-3, with TRBD1 identical over 8 bases. The CDR3 contains 16 residues. V was clipped by 4 bases and J by 4 bases; unmatched bases: 9. The germline CDR1 and CDR2 sequences are SEHNR and FQNEAQ (reference sequence). The CDR3 loop is CASSSGQGARGNTIYF. The CDR3 nucleotides are TGTGCCAGCAGCTCTGGACAGGGCGCAAGGGGAAACACCATATATTTT.

This clonotype was seen ten or more times. V is TRBV7-9 and J is TRBJ2-5, with no clear D. Germline V gives CDR1 SEHNR, CDR2 FQNEAQ (reference sequence). CDR3 size: 14 residues. The V gene lost 4 bases and the J gene lost 4 bases, with 13 bases spanning the gap. The CDR3 nucleotides are TGTGCCAGCAGCTCCGTTTATGGCCCAGAGACCCAGTACTTC. Its translation: CASSSVYGPETQYF.

In its sample, this clonotype was seen many times. This rearrangement joins TRBV10-3 to TRBJ2-5, with D tentatively TRBD1 (5 bases). V lost 5 bases and J 7 bases, leaving 17 bases between the germline ends. The CDR3 has 14 amino acids. The germline V gene encodes CDR1 ENHRY and CDR2 SYGVKD. As DNA, the CDR3 is TGTGCCATCAGTCCCAAGGTGCAGGGCGGGACCCAGTACTTC. Its translation: CAISPKVQGGTQYF.

The chain joins TRBV7-9 to TRBJ2-7, with D unresolved. The CDR3 is made up of 13 amino acids. The germline gives CDR1 SEHNR, CDR2 FQNEAQ (reference sequence). Trimming pared 4 bases from V and 0 bases from J, leaving 7 bases between. The CDR3 is CASSSRSSYEQYV. CDR3 DNA: TGTGCCAGCAGCTCCAGGAGCTCCTACGAGCAGTACGTC.

The chain is built from TRBV27 and TRBJ2-7; 8 positions agree with TRBD1. The germline V gene encodes CDR1 MNHEY and CDR2 SMNVEV (reference sequence). J gave up 6 bases and V 6 bases, and 16 bases lay outside the gene matches. The CDR3 extends over 16 amino acids. CDR3 coding DNA: TGTGCCAGCAGAAAGACCCCCCGGGACAGGAGGGTCGAGCAGTACTTC. This translates into CASRKTPRDRRVEQYF.